This TCR beta chain comes out of a study of cytomegalovirus exposure and HLA in healthy donors. As for the study in general: Approximately 180 million T cells yielded 100 million or so unique TCR beta sequences in earlier analysis. Whole-study findings and limits: Whilst most TCR sequences proved rare, a subset of public TCRs occurred across many donors. The records held CMV serostatus as the only immune exposure information. For most TCR beta V segments, an earlier analysis put the productive rate at about 87% or about 30% of the time.

CDR3 length equals 15 residues. V lost 0 bases, J lost 8 bases, and 7 bases stayed unmatched. CDR1 and CDR2 from the germline V gene are MNHNY and SVGAGI (reference sequence). The study ran its PCR with 60 Vbeta and 13 Jbeta primers. Produced via immunoSEQ multiplex PCR; TCRdb's table is partial and in-frame only. The sample data list just over 80,000 clones. As to this clone: Its antigen is still unknown.

The source of this sequence is a woman aged 30 to 39 in good health and CMV-seronegative. The sequencing sample was made of PBMCs. The genes are TRBV6-6 and TRBJ1-2, with 9 bases aligning to TRBD1. The CDR3 here is CASSYSTGGAGGYTF. The DNA for the CDR3 is TGTGCCAGCAGTTACTCCACAGGGGGCGCGGGGGGCTACACCTTC.